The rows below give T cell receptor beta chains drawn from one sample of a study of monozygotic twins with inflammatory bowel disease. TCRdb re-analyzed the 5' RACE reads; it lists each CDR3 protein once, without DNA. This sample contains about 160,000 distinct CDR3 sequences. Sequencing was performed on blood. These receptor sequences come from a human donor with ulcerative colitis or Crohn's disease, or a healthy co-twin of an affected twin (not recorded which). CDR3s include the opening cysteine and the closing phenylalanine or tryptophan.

CDR3: CASSQDPGQGITEAFF; J: TRBJ1-1; V: TRBV4-2
CDR3: CATSDPGTGWEQYF; J: TRBJ2-7; V: TRBV24-1
CDR3: CASRVGEYHEQFF; J: TRBJ2-1; V: TRBV2
CDR3: CASSLLMPDTQYF; J: TRBJ2-3; V: TRBV19
CDR3: CSARDSGQALSIQPQHF; J: TRBJ1-5; V: TRBV20-1
CDR3: CASSIQGSSAFF; J: TRBJ1-1; V: TRBV7-9
CDR3: CASGGDQPQHF; J: TRBJ1-5; V: TRBV12-3/TRBV12-4
CDR3: CSVRGVGLAGVYEQYF; J: TRBJ2-7; V: TRBV20-1
CDR3: CASSSRDSSYEQYF; J: TRBJ2-7; V: TRBV5-1
CDR3: CASGRGGEQFF; J: TRBJ2-1; V: TRBV7-3
CDR3: CASSWDSLGNTIYF; J: TRBJ1-3; V: TRBV12-3/TRBV12-4
CDR3: CASSQDRRDWDRGRETQYF; J: TRBJ2-5; V: TRBV3-1
CDR3: CSAPAGGGEPYEQYF; J: TRBJ2-7; V: TRBV20-1
CDR3: CASSPRSGVANTEAFF; J: TRBJ1-1; V: TRBV5-1
CDR3: CASSYLAGSELFF; J: TRBJ2-2; V: TRBV5-1
CDR3: CASSATWRQGLPSDYGYTF; J: TRBJ1-2; V: TRBV6-1
CDR3: CASRRWTGNTDTQYF; J: TRBJ2-3; V: TRBV12-3/TRBV12-4
CDR3: CASSRDRDNSPLHF; J: TRBJ1-6; V: TRBV5-4
CDR3: CASSSGTGYSPLHF; J: TRBJ1-6; V: TRBV28
CDR3: CASSFDGSNQPQHF; J: TRBJ1-5; V: TRBV5-1
CDR3: CASSLRTTGTNEKLFF; J: TRBJ1-4; V: TRBV5-1
CDR3: CASSYSNSNQPQHF; J: TRBJ1-5; V: TRBV6-5